One sample yielded the 12 T cell receptor beta chains listed below, sequenced in a study of lymphopenia after photon versus proton radiotherapy. Here immunoSEQ multiplex PCR was the method, and the copy in TCRdb shows in-frame clones only, minus some. The repertoire consists of 25,000 to 30,000 clones, with 65% to 85% occurring once and the leading ten covering under 35%. The sample consisted of peripheral blood, taken from a patient treated with photon-based radiotherapy. The receptors stem from a middle-aged man with gastric cancer.

CDR3 sequence: CASSPSGGAAYEQYV. CDR3 DNA sequence: TGTGCCAGCAGCCCGAGCGGGGGGGCCGCCTACGAGCAGTACGTC. The chain employs TRBV11-2 and TRBJ2-7; 10 nucleotides line up with TRBD2. Germline V CDR1 and CDR2: SGHAT, FQNNGV. This CDR3 spans 15 amino acids. Unmatched junction bases numbered 6, after V lost 5 bases and J lost 2 bases.

The chain couples TRBV7-9 to TRBJ2-3; weak D call: TRBD2 (5 bases). CDR1 and CDR2 from the germline V gene are SEHNR and FQNEAQ (reference sequence). The CDR3 loop spans 15 amino acids. The germline V and J ends were trimmed by 2 bases and 0 bases, with 9 bases remaining between them. The CDR3 loop reads CASSLPGFSTDTQYF. The DNA for the CDR3 is TGTGCCAGCAGCTTACCGGGATTTAGCACAGATACGCAGTATTTT.

The genes are TRBV5-8 and TRBJ2-1; 7 nucleotides align to TRBD2. The CDR3 has 15 amino acids. Trimming cost V 1 base and J 0 bases; bases outside gene matches: 1. The germline V gene encodes CDR1 SGHTS and CDR2 YDEGEE. In DNA form, the CDR3 reads TGTGCCAGCAGCTTGACGGGGGGCTCCTACAATGAGCAGTTCTTC. Translation: CASSLTGGSYNEQFF.

The chain uses TRBV4-3 and TRBJ2-7, with D tentatively TRBD1 (6 bases). CDR1 LGHNA and CDR2 YSLEER come from the germline V gene. Trimming removed 1 base from V and 1 base from J, with 8 bases in between. CDR3 length: 14 amino acids. CDR3 protein: CASSQATGSYEQYF. CDR3 nucleotides: TGCGCCAGCAGCCAAGCGACAGGTTCCTACGAGCAGTACTTC.

The chain is built from TRBV10-3 and TRBJ2-3, with D possibly TRBD2 on 6 matching bases. The V and J ends lost 5 bases and 3 bases respectively, with 15 bases between them. This CDR3 contains 15 residues. Germline CDR1 is ENHRY and CDR2 is SYGVKD. The CDR3 sequence is CAISIMEGWTDTQYF. As DNA, the CDR3 is TGTGCCATCAGTATAATGGAGGGTTGGACAGATACGCAGTATTTT.

The V call is TRBV7-3, the J call TRBJ2-1; TRBD1 might be the D (5 bases). V was pared by 5 bases and J by 0 bases, with 11 bases between. CDR1 is SGHTA, CDR2 FQGTGA, per germline. The CDR3 extends over 15 amino acids. In DNA, the CDR3 is TGTGCCAGCAGCCCCGACAGAAGCTCCTACAATGAGCAGTTCTTC. This codes for CASSPDRSSYNEQFF.

J is TRBJ1-3 and V is TRBV11-2; 7 positions agree with TRBD1. Looked up from germline, CDR1 is SGHAT and CDR2 is FQNNGV. The length of the CDR3 is 12 residues. With 5 bases clipped from V and 11 bases from J, the junction kept 6 bases outside the gene matches. The CDR3 loop is CASSTTGRAIYF. The CDR3 region has the DNA TGTGCCAGCAGCACGACAGGGCGGGCCATATATTTT.

There are a few counts of this clone. This chain's CDR3 is CASSYHWDRGSSPLHF. DNA of the CDR3: TGTGCCAGCAGCTATCACTGGGACAGGGGCTCTTCACCCCTCCACTTT. This sequence joins TRBV7-9 and TRBJ1-6, with 10 bases identical to TRBD1. The CDR3 covers 16 residues. Per the germline V gene, CDR1 is SEHNR and CDR2 is FQNEAQ (reference sequence). V lost 4 bases to trimming and J lost 9 bases; unmatched junction nucleotides: 9.

The rearrangement uses TRBV7-8 and TRBJ2-2; D gene unclear. Germline CDR1 reads SGHVS; CDR2 reads FQNEAQ. The CDR3 has 14 amino acids. The germline V and J ends were trimmed by 1 base and 2 bases, with 5 bases remaining between them. The CDR3 here is CASSLDSNTGELFF. DNA of the CDR3: TGTGCCAGCAGCTTAGACAGTAACACCGGGGAGCTGTTTTTT.

In its sample, this clone is medium-sized (0.01 to 0.1%). The V call is TRBV11-2, the J call TRBJ2-1, with 14 bases fitting TRBD2. The ends lost 4 bases at V and 9 bases at J; junction bases unmatched: 8. Germline CDR1 reads SGHAT; CDR2 reads FQNNGV. The CDR3 sequence is 16 residues long. This CDR3 is CASSSQTSGGAGEQFF. In nucleotides, the CDR3 is TGTGCCAGCAGCTCACAGACTAGCGGGGGGGCCGGTGAGCAGTTCTTC.

This clone was observed a single time. This chain uses TRBV10-3 with TRBJ1-1; D is unclear. From germline, CDR1 is ENHRY and CDR2 SYGVKD. V dropped 10 bases and J dropped 0 bases, with 12 bases sitting between them. The CDR3 is made up of 13 amino acids. The CDR3 sequence is CASKRPLNTEAFF. The CDR3 nucleotides are TGTGCCAGCAAAAGACCCTTGAACACTGAAGCTTTCTTT.

V gene TRBV5-6 combines with J gene TRBJ2-2, with TRBD1 matching over 11 bases. Trimming took 3 bases from V and 7 from J; bases not matched to a gene: 8. This CDR3 comprises 16 residues. Germline-derived CDR1 and CDR2 are SGHDT and YYEEEE. In DNA, the CDR3 is TGTGCCAGCAGCTCGGACAGGGGGCGTTTCGGCGGGGAGCTGTTTTTT. It codes for CASSSDRGRFGGELFF.